The 6 T cell receptor beta chains below all came from one sample that was sequenced in a study of CXCR3-negative and CXCR3-positive naive CD8 T cells. Libraries of TRB cDNA were made by 5' RACE and carried UMIs. From its re-call of the 5' RACE reads, TCRdb lists each CDR3 protein once, without DNA. Here the sample table reports 50,000 to 55,000 distinct CDR3 sequences. Source material: naive CXCR3- CD8+ T cells from blood. Subset reported: CD45RO-CCR7+CD27+CD95- naive CD8+ T cells lacking CXCR3 (TNR3-). The receptors here all came from a human donor in good health. Some clones in this sample may be carry-over from other donors' samples.

The V gene is TRBV4-3, the J gene TRBJ2-3. The CDR3 has 15 residues. The V gene's germline CDR1 is LGHNA and CDR2 YSLEER. Here the CDR3 reads CASGQTLASTDTQYF.

J is TRBJ1-1 and V is TRBV20-1; with no DNA, the TCRdb D assignment of TRBD1 cannot be verified. Looked up from germline, CDR1 is DFQATT and CDR2 is SNEGSKA (reference sequence). CDR3 length equals 13 residues. The CDR3 spells CSARPTGITEAFF.

The rearrangement uses TRBV7-2 and TRBJ2-7. Germline V gene sequence: CDR1 SGHTA, CDR2 FQGNSA. CDR3 length: 13 residues. The CDR3 sequence: CASSLVQQDEQYF.

The CDR3 sequence is CASSPFNSYEQYF. This sequence joins TRBV14 and TRBJ2-7. CDR3 length: 13 residues. Per germline, CDR1 SGHDN and CDR2 FVKESK.

V gene TRBV11-3 combines with J gene TRBJ1-2; the TCRdb D gene call, TRBD1, has no DNA to confirm it. The CDR3 covers 15 residues. CDR1 and CDR2 from the germline V gene are SGHNT and YENEEA. This CDR3 reads CASSPQGHLNYGYTF.

The V gene is TRBV7-9, the J gene TRBJ2-1; TCRdb names TRBD1, which stays unverified in the absence of DNA. CDR1 and CDR2 from the germline V gene are SEHNR and FQNEAQ (reference sequence). The CDR3 totals 15 residues. This CDR3 reads CASSLAGGLYNEQFF.